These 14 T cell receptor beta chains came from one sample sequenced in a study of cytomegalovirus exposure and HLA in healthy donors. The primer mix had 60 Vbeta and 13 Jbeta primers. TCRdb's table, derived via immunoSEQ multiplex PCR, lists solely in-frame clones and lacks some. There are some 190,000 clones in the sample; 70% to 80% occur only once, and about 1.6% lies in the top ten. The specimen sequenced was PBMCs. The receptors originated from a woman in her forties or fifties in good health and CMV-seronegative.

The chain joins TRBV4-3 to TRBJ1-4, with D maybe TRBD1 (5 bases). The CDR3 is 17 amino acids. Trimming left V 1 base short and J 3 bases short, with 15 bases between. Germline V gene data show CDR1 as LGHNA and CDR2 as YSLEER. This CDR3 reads CASSQGLQGRANEKLFF. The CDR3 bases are TGCGCCAGCAGCCAAGGCCTGCAGGGAAGGGCTAATGAAAAACTGTTTTTT.

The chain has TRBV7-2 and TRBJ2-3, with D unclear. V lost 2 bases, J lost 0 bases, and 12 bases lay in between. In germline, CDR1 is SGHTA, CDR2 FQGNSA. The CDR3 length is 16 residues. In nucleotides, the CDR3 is TGTGCCAGCAGCTTATCACTCGGCAGGAGCACAGATACGCAGTATTTT. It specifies CASSLSLGRSTDTQYF. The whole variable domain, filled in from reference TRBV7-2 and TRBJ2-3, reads GAGVSQSPSNKVTEKGKDVELRCDPISGHTALYWYRQSLGQGLEFLIYFQGNSAPDKSGLPSDRFSAERTGGSVSTLTIQRTQQEDSAVYLCASSLSLGRSTDTQYFGPGTRLTVL.

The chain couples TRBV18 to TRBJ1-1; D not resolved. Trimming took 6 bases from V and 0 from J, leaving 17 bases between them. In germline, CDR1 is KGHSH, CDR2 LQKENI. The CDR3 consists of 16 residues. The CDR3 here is CASSYRQIGMNTEAFF. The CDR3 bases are TGTGCCAGCTCGTACCGACAAATCGGAATGAACACTGAAGCTTTCTTT.

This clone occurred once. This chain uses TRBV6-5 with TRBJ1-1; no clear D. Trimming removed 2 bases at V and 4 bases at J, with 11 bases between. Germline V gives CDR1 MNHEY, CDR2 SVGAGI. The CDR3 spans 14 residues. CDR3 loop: CASSYEGFGTEAFF. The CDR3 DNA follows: TGTGCCAGCAGTTACGAGGGTTTTGGCACTGAAGCTTTCTTT.

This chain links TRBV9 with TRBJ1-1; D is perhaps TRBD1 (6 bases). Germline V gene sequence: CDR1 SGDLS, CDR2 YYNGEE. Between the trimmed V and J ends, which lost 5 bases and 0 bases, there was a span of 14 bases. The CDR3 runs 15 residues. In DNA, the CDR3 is TGTGCCAGCAGTGGTACAGGGATGGTGAACACTGAAGCTTTCTTT. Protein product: CASSGTGMVNTEAFF.

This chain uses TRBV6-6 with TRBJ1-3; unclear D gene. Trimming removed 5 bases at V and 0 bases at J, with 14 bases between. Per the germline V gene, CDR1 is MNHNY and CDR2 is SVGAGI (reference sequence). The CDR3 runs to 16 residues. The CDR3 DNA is TGTGCCAGCAGTCCAACAGCTGGCTACTCTGGAAACACCATATATTTT. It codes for CASSPTAGYSGNTIYF.

The CDR3 DNA follows: TGTGCCAGCAGCGTAGCCTCTAGCGGGAGTACAGATACGCAGTATTTT. Protein sequence: CASSVASSGSTDTQYF. The chain links TRBV9 to TRBJ2-3, with TRBD2 identical over 10 bases. The CDR3 length is 16 residues. Germline values: CDR1 SGDLS, CDR2 YYNGEE. The trim removed 0 bases at V and 3 bases at J, leaving 4 bases unmatched.

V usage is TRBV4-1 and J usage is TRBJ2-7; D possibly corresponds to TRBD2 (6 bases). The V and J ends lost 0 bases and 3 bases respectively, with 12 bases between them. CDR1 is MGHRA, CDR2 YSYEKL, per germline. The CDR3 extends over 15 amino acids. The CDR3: CASSQDRQGLYEQYF. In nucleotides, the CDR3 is TGCGCCAGCAGCCAAGATCGGCAGGGACTCTACGAGCAGTACTTC.

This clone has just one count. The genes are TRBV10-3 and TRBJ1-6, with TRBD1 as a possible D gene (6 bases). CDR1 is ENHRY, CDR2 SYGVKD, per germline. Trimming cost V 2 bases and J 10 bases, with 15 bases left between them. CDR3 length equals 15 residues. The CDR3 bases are TGTGCCATCAGTGAGGCACAGGGCTCGGAATCACCCCTCCACTTT. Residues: CAISEAQGSESPLHF.

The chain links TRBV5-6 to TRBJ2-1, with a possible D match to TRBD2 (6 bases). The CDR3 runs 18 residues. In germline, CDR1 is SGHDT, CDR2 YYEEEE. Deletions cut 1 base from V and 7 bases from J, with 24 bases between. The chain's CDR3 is CASSLKAGTFNMANEQFF. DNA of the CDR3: TGTGCCAGCAGCTTGAAGGCAGGGACTTTCAATATGGCTAATGAGCAGTTCTTC.

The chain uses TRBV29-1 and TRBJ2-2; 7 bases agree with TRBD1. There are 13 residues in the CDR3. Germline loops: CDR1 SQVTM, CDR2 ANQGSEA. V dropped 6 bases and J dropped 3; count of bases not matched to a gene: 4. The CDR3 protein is CSVRDSYTGELFF. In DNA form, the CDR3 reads TGCAGCGTCCGGGACAGTTACACCGGGGAGCTGTTTTTT.

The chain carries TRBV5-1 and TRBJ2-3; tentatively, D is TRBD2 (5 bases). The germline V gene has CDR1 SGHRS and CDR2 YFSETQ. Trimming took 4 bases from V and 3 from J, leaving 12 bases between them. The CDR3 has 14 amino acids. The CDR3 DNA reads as TGCGCCAGCAGCCAGCGGCCTAGGACAGATACGCAGTATTTT. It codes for CASSQRPRTDTQYF. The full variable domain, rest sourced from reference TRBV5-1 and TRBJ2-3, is KAGVTQTPRYLIKTRGQQVTLSCSPISGHRSVSWYQQTPGQGLQFLFEYFSETQRNKGNFPGRFSGRQFSNSRSEMNVSTLELGDSALYLCASSQRPRTDTQYFGPGTRLTVL.

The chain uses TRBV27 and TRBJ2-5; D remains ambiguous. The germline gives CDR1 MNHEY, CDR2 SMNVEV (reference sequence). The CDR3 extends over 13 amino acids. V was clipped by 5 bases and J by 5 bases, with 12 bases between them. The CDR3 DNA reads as TGTGCCAGCAGTACCCGGTGGCGGGAGACCCAGTACTTC. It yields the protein CASSTRWRETQYF.

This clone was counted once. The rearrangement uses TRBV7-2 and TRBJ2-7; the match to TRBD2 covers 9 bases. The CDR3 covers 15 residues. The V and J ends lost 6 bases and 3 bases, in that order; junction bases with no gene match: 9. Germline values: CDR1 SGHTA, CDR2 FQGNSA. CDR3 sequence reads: CASSHPGLAIYEQYF. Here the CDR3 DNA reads TGTGCCAGCAGTCATCCAGGACTAGCGATCTACGAGCAGTACTTC.